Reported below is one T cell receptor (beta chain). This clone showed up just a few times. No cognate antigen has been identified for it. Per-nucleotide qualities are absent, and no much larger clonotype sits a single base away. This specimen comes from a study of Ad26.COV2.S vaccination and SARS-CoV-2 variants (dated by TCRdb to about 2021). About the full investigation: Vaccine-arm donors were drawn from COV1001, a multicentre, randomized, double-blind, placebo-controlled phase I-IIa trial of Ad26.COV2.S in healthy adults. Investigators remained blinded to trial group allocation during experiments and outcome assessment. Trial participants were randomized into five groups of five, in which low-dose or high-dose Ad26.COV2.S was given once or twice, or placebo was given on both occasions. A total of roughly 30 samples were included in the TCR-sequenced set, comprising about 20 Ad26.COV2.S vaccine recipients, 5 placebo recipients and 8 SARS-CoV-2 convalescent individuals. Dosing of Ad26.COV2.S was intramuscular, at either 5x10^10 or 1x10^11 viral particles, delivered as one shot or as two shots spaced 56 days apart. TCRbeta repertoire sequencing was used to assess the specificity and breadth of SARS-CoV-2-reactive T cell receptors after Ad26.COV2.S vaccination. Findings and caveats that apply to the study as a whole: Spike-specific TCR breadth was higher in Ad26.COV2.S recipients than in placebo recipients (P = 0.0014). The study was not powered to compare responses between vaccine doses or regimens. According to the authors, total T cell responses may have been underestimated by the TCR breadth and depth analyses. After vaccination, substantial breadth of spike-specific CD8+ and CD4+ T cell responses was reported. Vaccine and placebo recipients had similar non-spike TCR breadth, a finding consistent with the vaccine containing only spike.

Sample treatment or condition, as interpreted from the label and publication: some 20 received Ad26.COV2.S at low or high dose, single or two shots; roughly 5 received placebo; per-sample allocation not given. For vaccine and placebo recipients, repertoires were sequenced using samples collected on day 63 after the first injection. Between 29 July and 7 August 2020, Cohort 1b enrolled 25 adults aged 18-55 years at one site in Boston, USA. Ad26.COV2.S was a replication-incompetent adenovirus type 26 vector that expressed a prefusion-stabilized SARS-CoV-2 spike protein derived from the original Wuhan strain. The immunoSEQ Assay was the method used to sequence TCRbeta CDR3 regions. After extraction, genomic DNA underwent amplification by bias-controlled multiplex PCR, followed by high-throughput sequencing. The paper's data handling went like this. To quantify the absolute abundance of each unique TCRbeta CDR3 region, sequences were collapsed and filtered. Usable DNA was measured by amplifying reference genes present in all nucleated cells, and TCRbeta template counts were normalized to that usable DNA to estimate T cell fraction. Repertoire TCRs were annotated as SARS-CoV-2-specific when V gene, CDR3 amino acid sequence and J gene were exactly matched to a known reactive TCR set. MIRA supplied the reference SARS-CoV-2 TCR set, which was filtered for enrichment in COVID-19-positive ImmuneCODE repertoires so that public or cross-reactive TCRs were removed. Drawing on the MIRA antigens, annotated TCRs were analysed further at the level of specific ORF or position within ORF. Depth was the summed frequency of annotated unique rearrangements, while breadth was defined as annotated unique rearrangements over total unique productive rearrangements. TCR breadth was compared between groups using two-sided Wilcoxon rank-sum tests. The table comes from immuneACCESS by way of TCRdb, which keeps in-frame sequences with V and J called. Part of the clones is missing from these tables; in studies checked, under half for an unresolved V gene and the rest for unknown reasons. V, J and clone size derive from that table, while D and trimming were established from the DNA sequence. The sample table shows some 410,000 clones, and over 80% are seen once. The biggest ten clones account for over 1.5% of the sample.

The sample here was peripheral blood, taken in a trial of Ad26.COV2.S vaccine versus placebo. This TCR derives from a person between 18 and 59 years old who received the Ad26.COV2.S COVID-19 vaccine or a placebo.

The CDR3 region has the sequence CASSLWWREGYTF. DNA sequence: TGTGCCAGCAGCTTGTGGTGGCGGGAAGGCTACACCTTC. Recombination joined TRBV5-6 with TRBJ1-2, with the D gene too uncertain to name. The CDR3 sequence holds 13 residues, the cysteine and phenylalanine included. The kept DNA is CDR3 alone, 39 bases in frame from the first base. CDR1 and CDR2, looked up from the germline V gene, are SGHDT and YYEEEE. V and J lose 1 base and 8 bases, and a span of 12 bases separates them.